The present entry profiles one T cell receptor beta chain with its context. V trimming: 3 bases; J trimming: 4 bases; junction bases outside the gene matches: 3. The CDR3 has 14 amino acids. CDR1 SQVTM and CDR2 ANQGSEA come from the germline V gene. The method was immunoSEQ multiplex PCR; TCRdb's version includes in-frame clones alone and lacks a portion of them. The sample contains 60,000 to 75,000 clones, over 75% of which appear only once. These data come from a study of control samples from healthy donors and cancer patients. This chain links TRBV29-1 with TRBJ1-2, with 12 positions matching TRBD1. The sequence was collected from a woman aged 50 to 65 with head and neck cancer. Sequenced input: PBMCs. CDR3 residues: CSVDQGQGAYGYTF. For the CDR3, the DNA is TGCAGCGTTGATCAGGGACAGGGGGCCTATGGCTACACCTTC.